The entry that follows covers one T cell receptor (beta chain) sequence. Its target is not known. Extraction of RNA preceded its reverse transcription into cDNA, which served as the sequencing template. Only in-frame clones appear in the TCRdb table, and some are missing; sequencing was by immunoSEQ multiplex PCR. This table holds under 20,000 clones, 65% to 75% found once. The sample originates from a study of CD8+ T cells in alopecia areata. Study details: It was oral tofacitinib, at 5 to 10 mg twice daily, that treated patients received. Once tofacitinib had been taken for 6 to 18 months, 6 months off drug followed.

Per the germline V gene, CDR1 is SEHNR and CDR2 is FQNEAQ (reference sequence). The CDR3 extends over 15 amino acids. General study results and limits: When scalp samples are sequenced, resident alphabeta T cells of normal skin are also captured. Especially in alopecia totalis/universalis, lesional scalp showed greater clonality than normal scalp did.

It was from alopecia areata patients that lesional scalp punch biopsies and peripheral blood were collected. Sequenced material: skin, taken at week 0. The chain recombines TRBV7-9 with TRBJ2-5; tentative D call: TRBD2 (7 bases). TRBJ2-7 explains the end of the DNA better; the J call may be wrong. This receptor was identified in a human donor with alopecia areata. The CDR3 DNA sequence: TGTGCCAGCAGCCCGATATCGGGGGGCAACTACGAGCAGTACTTC. Translation gives CASSPISGGNYEQYF.